This T cell receptor (beta chain) is from a study of blood T cell repertoires in COVID-19. The wider study: PBMCs, B-cell-depleted T cells, or T cells were the source of the cDNA or gDNA that made up the material.

Methods used by the authors: Reference gene primers were amplified, and this amplification served to estimate nucleated cell counts. TCRdb keeps only in-frame clones here, not all; method: immunoSEQ multiplex PCR. From that table come the V and J calls and clone size; the DNA was used to work out D and trimming. The sample shows approximately 120,000 clones, 79% of them seen only once. V was shortened by 4 bases and J by 5 bases, with 5 bases between the two germline ends. Germline CDR1 reads SGHTA; CDR2 reads FQGNSA. The CDR3 totals 11 residues. The source material was peripheral blood. The clonotype comes from a man in his forties or fifties with active or convalescent COVID-19. This chain joins TRBV7-2 and TRBJ2-5, with a weak D call TRBD2 (5 bases). The CDR3 DNA reads as TGTGCCAGCAGCTGGGAGGAGACCCAGTACTTC. It specifies CASSWEETQYF. The entire variable domain, with the rest obtained from reference TRBV7-2 and TRBJ2-5, is as follows: GAGVSQSPSNKVTEKGKDVELRCDPISGHTALYWYRQSLGQGLEFLIYFQGNSAPDKSGLPSDRFSAERTGGSVSTLTIQRTQQEDSAVYLCASSWEETQYFGPGTRLLVL.